The 4 T cell receptor beta chains below were found in one sample sequenced in a study of OX40 agonist ivuxolimab in advanced cancers. The method was immunoSEQ multiplex PCR; TCRdb's version includes in-frame clones alone and lacks a portion of them. The repertoire has around 80,000 clones, about 80% of them found once; the top ten carry 0.4% to 0.5%. The material was CD4+ or CD8+ T cells sorted from blood, obtained in a trial of the OX40 agonist ivuxolimab. These receptors were obtained from an adult with an advanced solid tumor such as melanoma, head and neck, liver or kidney cancer.

The J gene is TRBJ2-3, the V gene TRBV19, with 9 bases aligning to TRBD1. This CDR3 has 13 residues. The J segment lost 6 bases and the V segment lost 3 bases, leaving 1 base of the junction unmatched. Germline loops: CDR1 LNHDA, CDR2 SQIVND (reference sequence). The CDR3 protein is CASSMGTGDTQYF. CDR3 nucleotides: TGTGCCAGTAGTATGGGGACAGGGGATACGCAGTATTTT.

This clone has at least ten counts. The CDR3 here is CASRFDRLREQYF. As DNA, the CDR3 is TGTGCCAGCAGATTTGACCGATTACGCGAGCAGTACTTC. The chain carries TRBV28 and TRBJ2-7; D unclear. Germline V gives CDR1 MDHEN, CDR2 SYDVKM. CDR3 size: 13 residues. V lost 6 bases to trimming and J lost 6 bases, with 15 bases between them.

The sample holds a few counts of this clone. The V gene is TRBV18, the J gene TRBJ2-7; D possibly corresponds to TRBD2 (5 bases). V lost 5 bases and J lost 6, with 14 bases in between. This CDR3 comprises 13 residues. The germline CDR1 and CDR2 sequences are KGHSH and LQKENI. CDR3 coding DNA: TGTGCCAGCTCAATGATGGGCGGGTTCGAGCAGTACGTC. This gives the protein CASSMMGGFEQYV.

The J gene is TRBJ2-3, the V gene TRBV5-1; possibly TRBD1 for D (6 bases). Germline CDR1 reads SGHRS; CDR2 reads YFSETQ. V was clipped by 3 bases and J by 4 bases, with 12 bases between them. CDR3 length: 14 residues. CDR3 loop: CASSYRDKADTQYF. The CDR3 DNA reads as TGCGCCAGCAGCTACAGGGACAAGGCAGATACGCAGTATTTT. Supplemented by reference TRBV5-1 and TRBJ2-3, the full variable domain reads KAGVTQTPRYLIKTRGQQVTLSCSPISGHRSVSWYQQTPGQGLQFLFEYFSETQRNKGNFPGRFSGRQFSNSRSEMNVSTLELGDSALYLCASSYRDKADTQYFGPGTRLTVL.